What follows describes a single T cell receptor (beta chain). Per the authors' pipeline: Quantification of nucleated cells was approximated via reference gene primer amplification. Assay: immunoSEQ multiplex PCR; the TCRdb copy retains only in-frame clones and omits some. From that table come the V and J calls and clone size; the DNA was used to work out D and trimming. The sample lists more than 200,000 clones; roughly nine tenths were seen once. These data originate in a study of blood T cell repertoires in COVID-19. Study information: COVID-19 samples from acute and convalescent phases originated in the United States, Italy and Spain. PBMCs, B-cell-depleted T cells, or T cells provided the cDNA or gDNA that made up the material.

Germline CDR1 is WSHSY and CDR2 is SAAADI. This CDR3 comprises 14 residues. The V and J ends lost 6 bases and 4 bases, in that order; junction bases with no gene match: 3. The chain uses TRBV10-2 and TRBJ2-1, with 10 bases that match TRBD1. The receptor was derived from a woman between 45 and 60 years old with acute or convalescent COVID-19. Source material: peripheral blood. The CDR3 DNA sequence: TGCGCCAGCAGAGCGGGACAGGGGTACAATGAGCAGTTCTTC. It is translated as CASRAGQGYNEQFF.